These 4 T cell receptor beta chains came from one sample sequenced in a study of OX40 agonist ivuxolimab in advanced cancers. Method: immunoSEQ multiplex PCR; TCRdb's copy keeps in-frame clones and lacks some. The sample holds fewer than 15,000 clones, about 90% seen once. This specimen consisted of CD4+ or CD8+ T cells sorted from blood, obtained in a trial of the OX40 agonist ivuxolimab. The origin of the receptors is an adult with an advanced solid tumor such as melanoma, head and neck, liver or kidney cancer.

The chain combines TRBV13 with TRBJ2-5, with 9 bases that match TRBD1. The CDR3 is 17 amino acids. With 5 bases clipped from V and 1 base from J, the junction kept 11 bases outside the gene matches. Per germline, CDR1 PRHDT and CDR2 FYEKMQ (reference sequence). CDR3 sequence (DNA): TGTGCCAGCAGCCCCCCCGCGGGACAGGGATCCCAAGAGACCCAGTACTTC. Amino acid sequence: CASSPPAGQGSQETQYF.

The chain links TRBV4-3 to TRBJ1-1, with a tentative D call TRBD1 (5 bases). This CDR3 is built from 15 residues. The germline V gene has CDR1 LGHNA and CDR2 YSLEER. Trimming shortened V by 0 bases and J by 5 bases, and 13 bases separated the two germline ends. Here the CDR3 DNA reads TGCGCCAGCAGCCAAGATGGGGGGATCTCGACTGAAGCTTTCTTT. As protein: CASSQDGGISTEAFF.

The gene calls are TRBV7-3 and TRBJ2-1, with unresolved D. With 2 bases removed from V and 7 bases from J, the gap between germline ends came to 6 bases. The CDR3 consists of 12 residues. Germline V CDR1 and CDR2: SGHTA, FQGTGA. The CDR3 region has the DNA TGTGCCAGCAGCTTACAAGGGAATGAGCAGTTCTTC. It codes for CASSLQGNEQFF.

The chain combines TRBV11-3 with TRBJ1-6, with D hard to call. Germline V gene data show CDR1 as SGHNT and CDR2 as YENEEA. The CDR3 is 16 residues long. The V and J ends lost 5 bases and 0 bases respectively, with 11 bases between them. The DNA for the CDR3 is TGTGCCAGCAGCAAGGGCTACTACTCCTATAATTCACCCCTCCACTTT. It encodes CASSKGYYSYNSPLHF.